This T cell receptor beta chain was recorded in a study of tumor-infiltrating lymphocytes in oesophageal squamous cell carcinoma. V was clipped by 5 bases and J by 9 bases, with 17 bases between them. The germline V gene has CDR1 SEHNR and CDR2 FQNEAQ (reference sequence). The CDR3 covers 14 residues. TCRdb reprocessed the PCR reads with MiXCR, giving one entry per CDR3 protein. This table holds more than 9,500 distinct CDR3 sequences, approximately 50% found once. The sequenced sample consisted of esophageal tumor tissue. This clonotype was sampled from a female donor with esophageal squamous cell carcinoma. This chain uses TRBV7-9 with TRBJ2-4; D possibly matches TRBD1 or TRBD2 (6 bases each). The CDR3 loop is CASSTTVGGSIQYF. CDR3 sequence (DNA): TGTGCCAGCAGCACTACGGTAGGGGGGTCCATTCAGTACTTC.